The next 2 T cell receptor beta chains were all read from a single sample in a study of cytomegalovirus exposure and HLA in healthy donors. In the PCR, 60 Vbeta and 13 Jbeta primers were used. Libraries were prepared by immunoSEQ multiplex PCR; TCRdb keeps only in-frame clonotypes and omits some of them. The table includes some 190,000 clones, 9.5% detected once. The specimen was PBMCs. Source of these receptors: a woman under 40 in good health and CMV-seropositive.

The chain combines TRBV15 with TRBJ2-2, with a weak D call TRBD2 (6 bases). Between the trimmed V and J ends, which lost 3 bases and 0 bases, there was a span of 11 bases. Looked up from germline, CDR1 is LNHNV and CDR2 is YYDKDF (reference sequence). The CDR3 is 16 amino acids. CDR3 loop: CATSSTGTANTGELFF. Written as DNA, the CDR3 is TGTGCCACCAGCAGTACCGGGACTGCGAACACCGGGGAGCTGTTTTTT.

In this sample, this clone turned up a few times. V is TRBV9 and J is TRBJ1-2; D remains unclear. The CDR3 is 13 residues long. Per the germline V gene, CDR1 is SGDLS and CDR2 is YYNGEE. V dropped 1 base and J dropped 6 bases, with 10 bases sitting between them. CDR3 protein: CASSVQALNGYTF. In nucleotides, the CDR3 is TGTGCCAGCAGCGTACAGGCCCTTAATGGCTACACCTTC.